This T cell receptor (beta chain) was obtained from a study of T cells in Graves' hyperthyroidism and ophthalmopathy. Uncontrolled infection, other autoimmune disease, pregnancy or lactation disqualified patients from enrolment. With 3 bases clipped from V and 0 bases from J, the junction kept 2 bases outside the gene matches. Germline-derived CDR1 and CDR2 are GTSNPN and SVGIG (reference sequence). The CDR3 runs 13 residues. Regions amplified from RNA transcripts were the TCR beta CDR3 regions. Carried out on the TCR CDR3, a first-round RT-PCR used the HTBI primer set. Each CDR3 protein is one row after TCRdb ran MiXCR on the multiplex PCR reads. The sample carries around 580,000 distinct CDR3 sequences, more than 45% recorded once.

The chain combines TRBV30 with TRBJ2-7, with TRBD1 matching 7 bases. The receptor comes from a woman aged 18-35 years with Graves' hyperthyroidism. Material for sequencing was peripheral blood or thyroid tissue (not recorded which). The CDR3 sequence is CAWSRDSSYEQYF. Written as DNA, the CDR3 is TGTGCCTGGAGCCGGGACAGCTCCTACGAGCAGTACTTC.